The present TCR beta chain was sequenced within a study of somatic mutations in cytotoxic T cells in rheumatoid arthritis. This CDR3 contains 13 residues. Per the germline V gene, CDR1 is MNHNS and CDR2 is SASEGT. Trimming at V came to 8 bases and at J to 8 bases, leaving 8 bases not matched to a gene. Assay: immunoSEQ multiplex PCR; the TCRdb copy retains only in-frame clones and omits some. The sample contains 15,000 to 20,000 clones, roughly four fifths of which appear only once. The receptor comes from a woman between 50 and 59 years old with rheumatoid arthritis. What was sequenced was CD8+ T cells sorted from blood. The V gene is TRBV6-1, the J gene TRBJ2-1; 8 bases match TRBD2. CDR3 protein: CASVGGALDEQFF. The CDR3 coding sequence is TGTGCCAGCGTCGGGGGGGCGTTAGATGAGCAGTTCTTC.